The 32 T cell receptor beta chains below were found in one sample sequenced in a study of blood T cell repertoires in COVID-19. Generated by immunoSEQ multiplex PCR, the TCRdb table keeps only in-frame clones and is missing some. The repertoire holds 52,000 or so clones, with about four fifths as singletons. Sequenced material: peripheral blood. The receptors were sampled from a man between 65 and 85 years old with active COVID-19.

V usage is TRBV7-2 and J usage is TRBJ1-1, with 9 bases that match TRBD1. Losses at the gene ends were 4 bases for V and 4 bases for J; bases not matched to a gene: 7. This CDR3 spans 15 amino acids. The germline V gene has CDR1 SGHTA and CDR2 FQGNSA. As DNA, the CDR3 is TGTGCCAGCAGCTCAAAACAGGGGGCAGGCACTGAAGCTTTCTTT. This gives the protein CASSSKQGAGTEAFF.

The chain uses TRBV9 and TRBJ2-7, with D possibly being TRBD1 (6 bases). Germline-derived CDR1 and CDR2 are SGDLS and YYNGEE. Trimming took off 0 bases at V and 4 bases at J, with 11 bases between the two ends. The CDR3 has 14 amino acids. DNA for the CDR3: TGTGCCAGCAGCGTAGGGACGACAGGTTACGAGCAGTACTTC. Residues: CASSVGTTGYEQYF.

The DNA of the CDR3 is TGTGCCAGCCAAACTAGCGGGATTTACAATGAGCAGTTCTTC. Translation: CASQTSGIYNEQFF. The V gene is TRBV2, the J gene TRBJ2-1; 10 positions match TRBD2. The CDR3 runs to 14 residues. The V and J ends lost 8 bases and 4 bases, in that order; junction bases with no gene match: 5. CDR1 and CDR2 from the germline V gene are SNHLY and FYNNEI.

A single count supports this clone. This chain joins TRBV5-1 and TRBJ2-1; D is possibly TRBD2 (6 bases). Trimming removed 5 bases from V and 6 bases from J, with 12 bases in between. This CDR3 region has 13 residues. The germline CDR1 and CDR2 sequences are SGHRS and YFSETQ. The CDR3 loop is CASRGLALNEQFF. The CDR3 DNA reads as TGCGCCAGCAGAGGTCTAGCGCTCAATGAGCAGTTCTTC.

The J gene is TRBJ2-7, the V gene TRBV10-3, with 7 bases identical to TRBD1. The CDR3 has 15 amino acids. Per germline, CDR1 ENHRY and CDR2 SYGVKD. Trimming cost V 0 bases and J 3 bases; bases outside gene matches: 5. The CDR3 region has the DNA TGTGCCATCAGTGAGTCGTTGACAGGGAGCTACGAGCAGTACTTC. Translated, it gives CAISESLTGSYEQYF.

The rearrangement joins TRBV19 to TRBJ2-2, with D perhaps TRBD2 (5 bases). The CDR3 length is 16 residues. V lost 3 bases and J lost 5, with 16 bases in between. Per germline, CDR1 LNHDA and CDR2 SQIVND (reference sequence). CDR3 nucleotides: TGTGCCAGTAGTATTTGGACTCCCCCGGGAACCGGGGAGCTGTTTTTT. Residues: CASSIWTPPGTGELFF.

The gene calls are TRBV18 and TRBJ1-2, with D perhaps TRBD1 (6 bases). V was shortened by 2 bases and J by 6 bases, with 7 bases between the two germline ends. The CDR3 length is 12 residues. The germline gives CDR1 KGHSH, CDR2 LQKENI. CDR3 DNA: TGTGCCAGCTCACCAAAGGGGGATGGCTACACCTTC. Protein product: CASSPKGDGYTF.

J is TRBJ2-1 and V is TRBV5-6; 7 bases align to TRBD2. Germline V lookup: CDR1 SGHDT, CDR2 YYEEEE. This CDR3 has 15 residues. With 1 base clipped from V and 7 bases from J, the junction kept 8 bases outside the gene matches. The CDR3 protein is CASSLLEREWNEQFF. The CDR3 bases are TGTGCCAGCAGCTTGCTTGAGCGGGAATGGAATGAGCAGTTCTTC.

The rearrangement uses TRBV2 and TRBJ2-3; 11 bases match TRBD2. Unmatched junction bases numbered 6, after V lost 2 bases and J lost 5 bases. This CDR3 region has 16 residues. Germline CDR1 reads SNHLY; CDR2 reads FYNNEI. The CDR3 loop is CASSEQLAGAGDTQYF. The CDR3 coding sequence is TGTGCCAGCAGTGAACAACTAGCGGGAGCGGGAGATACGCAGTATTTT.

V is TRBV24-1 and J is TRBJ1-1; possible D gene TRBD1, 5 bases. Germline values: CDR1 KGHDR, CDR2 SFDVKD. The CDR3 has 16 residues. V was cut by 3 bases and J by 1 base, with 14 bases left in between. CDR3 region: CATSDTSTDPNTEAFF. In DNA, the CDR3 is TGTGCCACCAGTGATACCTCGACAGACCCGAACACTGAAGCTTTCTTT.

The count of this clone is one. The rearrangement uses TRBV7-2 and TRBJ1-3, with unresolved D. This CDR3 spans 16 amino acids. CDR1 and CDR2 from the germline V gene are SGHTA and FQGNSA. The V gene lost 3 bases and the J gene lost 0 bases, with 12 bases spanning the gap. For the CDR3, the DNA is TGTGCCAGCAGCTTCCTGAGTCCTTCCTCTGGAAACACCATATATTTT. This codes for CASSFLSPSSGNTIYF. The full variable domain, rest sourced from reference TRBV7-2 and TRBJ1-3, is GAGVSQSPSNKVTEKGKDVELRCDPISGHTALYWYRQSLGQGLEFLIYFQGNSAPDKSGLPSDRFSAERTGGSVSTLTIQRTQQEDSAVYLCASSFLSPSSGNTIYFGEGSWLTVV.

This clone was detected once. The gene calls are TRBV19 and TRBJ1-2; 10 bases agree with TRBD1. CDR3 length: 14 residues. CDR1 and CDR2 (germline): LNHDA, SQIVND (reference sequence). V trimming: 7 bases; J trimming: 7 bases; junction bases outside the gene matches: 9. CDR3 sequence reads: CASTRQGAVGGYTF. The CDR3 DNA is TGTGCCAGTACTAGACAGGGGGCTGTCGGTGGCTACACCTTC. Together with reference TRBV19 and TRBJ1-2, the CDR3 gives the full variable domain: DGGITQSPKYLFRKEGQNVTLSCEQNLNHDAMYWYRQDPGQGLRLIYYSQIVNDFQKGDIAEGYSVSREKKESFPLTVTSAQKNPTAFYLCASTRQGAVGGYTFGSGTRLTVV.

The rearrangement joins TRBV5-6 to TRBJ2-2, with 13 bases lining up with TRBD2. The CDR3 sequence is 16 residues long. In germline, CDR1 is SGHDT, CDR2 YYEEEE. The V segment lost 4 bases and the J segment 5 bases; nucleotides outside the gene matches: 5. The CDR3 loop reads CASSITTSGRTGELFF. The CDR3 nucleotides read TGTGCCAGCAGCATAACGACTAGCGGGAGGACCGGGGAGCTGTTTTTT.

This chain links TRBV29-1 with TRBJ1-2; D gene uncertain. CDR1 is SQVTM and CDR2 is ANQGSEA in the germline V gene. The CDR3 length is 14 residues. Deletions cut 0 bases from V and 5 bases from J, with 13 bases between. The chain's CDR3 is CSVEDWKGAYGYTF. Here the CDR3 DNA reads TGCAGCGTTGAAGATTGGAAAGGAGCTTATGGCTACACCTTC.

This rearrangement joins TRBV6-4 to TRBJ2-3, with D possibly matching TRBD2 (5 bases). The V end was cut by 4 bases, the J end by 0 bases, with 11 bases between. The CDR3 extends over 15 amino acids. From germline, CDR1 is MRHNA and CDR2 SNTAGT. DNA of the CDR3: TGTGCCAGCAGTGGGGGAGTTTCTAGCACAGATACGCAGTATTTT. Translating it yields CASSGGVSSTDTQYF.

The chain has TRBV28 and TRBJ1-4; TRBD1 matches at 8 bases. Germline assignment: CDR1 MDHEN and CDR2 SYDVKM. This CDR3 comprises 15 residues. After removal of 6 bases from V and 8 bases from J, the junction contained 11 bases not matched to a gene. CDR3 residues: CASRRTTGVEEKLFF. DNA of the CDR3: TGTGCCAGCAGACGTACGACAGGGGTTGAGGAAAAACTGTTTTTT. Supplemented by reference TRBV28 and TRBJ1-4, the full variable domain reads DVKVTQSSRYLVKRTGEKVFLECVQDMDHENMFWYRQDPGLGLRLIYFSYDVKMKEKGDIPEGYSVSREKKERFSLILESASTNQTSMYLCASRRTTGVEEKLFFGSGTQLSVL.

This rearrangement joins TRBV3-1 (or the pseudogene TRBV3-2) to TRBJ1-2; a weak D match, TRBD1 (5 bases). Looked up from germline, CDR1 is LGHDT and CDR2 is YNNKEL (reference sequence). Trimming shortened V by 5 bases and J by 4 bases, and 26 bases separated the two germline ends. The length of the CDR3 is 18 residues. In DNA form, the CDR3 reads TGTGCCAGCAGCAGCCAACCTACGGCCGGGGGAGGTGTCTATGGCTACACCTTC. This encodes CASSSQPTAGGGVYGYTF.

V is TRBV7-9 and J is TRBJ2-7, with D perhaps TRBD1 (7 bases). Trimming shortened V by 5 bases and J by 0 bases, and 14 bases separated the two germline ends. This CDR3 is built from 15 residues. CDR1 is SEHNR, CDR2 FQNEAQ, per germline (reference sequence). The DNA of the CDR3 is TGTGCCAGCAGCCCAGGGGGGAGTACCTCCTACGAGCAGTACTTC. Amino acid sequence: CASSPGGSTSYEQYF.

V is TRBV15 and J is TRBJ1-4; D is unresolved. V lost 0 bases and J lost 5, with 10 bases in between. The germline CDR1 and CDR2 sequences are LNHNV and YYDKDF (reference sequence). This CDR3 is built from 15 residues. The DNA for the CDR3 is TGTGCCACCAGCAGAGATCAAGGGAGGAATGAAAAACTGTTTTTT. Translating gives CATSRDQGRNEKLFF.

The chain couples TRBV5-1 to TRBJ2-1; D is ambiguous. This CDR3 is built from 13 residues. Trimming took off 0 bases at V and 9 bases at J, with 10 bases between the two ends. The germline gives CDR1 SGHRS, CDR2 YFSETQ. CDR3 in DNA: TGCGCCAGCAGCTTGGCGGGTGATGCTGAGCAGTTCTTC. Its translation: CASSLAGDAEQFF.

The chain combines TRBV5-4 with TRBJ2-7; 9 positions agree with TRBD1. V gave up 0 bases and J gave up 3 bases; unmatched junction bases: 4. The CDR3 contains 15 residues. In germline, CDR1 is SGHNT, CDR2 YYREEE (reference sequence). The CDR3 coding sequence is TGTGCCAGCAGCTTGGGGACAGGGGATTTCTACGAGCAGTACTTC. This sequence encodes CASSLGTGDFYEQYF.

This clone was counted a single time. J is TRBJ1-2 and V is TRBV5-5, with 12 bases that match TRBD1. V lost 3 bases and J lost 5; bases outside the gene matches: 8. This CDR3 is 16 amino acids long. Germline V gives CDR1 SGHKS, CDR2 YYEKEE (reference sequence). The CDR3 bases are TGTGCCAGCAGCTCCCGGGGGACAGGGGGCCGATATGGCTACACCTTC. It translates to CASSSRGTGGRYGYTF.

The sample holds one count of this clone. The chain has TRBV12-5 and TRBJ2-7; 7 bases map to TRBD1. The CDR3 extends over 16 amino acids. Per germline, CDR1 LGHNT and CDR2 FRNRAP. The V gene end was trimmed by 4 bases and the J gene end by 0 bases; junction bases not matched to a gene: 9. CDR3 region: CASGSLLTGLSYEQYF. The CDR3 nucleotides are TGTGCTAGTGGTTCTCTCCTGACAGGGCTCTCCTACGAGCAGTACTTC.

The chain is built from TRBV6-5 and TRBJ2-7, with 7 bases matching TRBD1. This CDR3 has 16 amino acids. Losses at the gene ends were 4 bases for V and 2 bases for J; bases not matched to a gene: 11. Germline CDR1 is MNHEY and CDR2 is SVGAGI. The CDR3 loop is CASSLGATGAAYEQYF. The CDR3, as DNA: TGTGCCAGCAGTTTGGGGGCAACAGGGGCCGCCTACGAGCAGTACTTC.

This clone was observed a single time. V usage is TRBV7-2 and J usage is TRBJ1-6, with TRBD1 identical over 8 bases. V shed 5 bases and J 13 bases; nucleotides not matched to a gene: 10. Germline-derived CDR1 and CDR2 are SGHTA and FQGNSA. The CDR3 is made up of 14 amino acids. The CDR3 DNA reads as TGTGCCAGCAGCCAGGACAGGGCTTTTGGGCCCCTCCACTTT. It yields the protein CASSQDRAFGPLHF.

The J gene is TRBJ1-1, the V gene TRBV30, with D possibly matching TRBD1 (5 bases). V lost 0 bases, J lost 5 bases, and 16 bases lay in between. This CDR3 region has 15 residues. Germline V gives CDR1 GTSNPN, CDR2 SVGIG (reference sequence). The CDR3 DNA follows: TGTGCCTGGAGTGTACGAAGGACAATTAGGACTGAAGCTTTCTTT. Translating gives CAWSVRRTIRTEAFF.

Ten or more counts support this clone. V gene TRBV2 combines with J gene TRBJ2-7, with D possibly being TRBD1 (5 bases). Germline V gene data show CDR1 as SNHLY and CDR2 as FYNNEI. This CDR3 is 12 amino acids long. The V gene lost 4 bases and the J gene lost 6 bases, with 10 bases spanning the gap. The CDR3 protein is CASSGSRAEQYF. DNA of the CDR3: TGTGCCAGCAGTGGGTCCAGGGCCGAGCAGTACTTC.

V and J are TRBV28 and TRBJ2-7; D unresolved. Deletions cut 5 bases from V and 3 bases from J, with 17 bases between. The germline V gene has CDR1 MDHEN and CDR2 SYDVKM. The CDR3 is 15 residues long. The CDR3 spells CASSPQTFGRYEQYF. Written as DNA, the CDR3 is TGTGCCAGCAGTCCCCAAACATTTGGGCGCTACGAGCAGTACTTC.

This clone was counted a few times. The chain recombines TRBV9 with TRBJ2-3, with TRBD1 matching over 9 bases. The length of the CDR3 is 17 residues. From germline, CDR1 is SGDLS and CDR2 YYNGEE. J lost 0 bases, V lost 0 bases, and 5 bases had no gene match. The CDR3 nucleotides read TGTGCCAGCAGCGTAGTTTCCGGGACAGGGAGCACAGATACGCAGTATTTT. Translating it yields CASSVVSGTGSTDTQYF.

The gene calls are TRBV5-6 and TRBJ1-6; perhaps TRBD1 as D (6 bases). CDR1 and CDR2 from the germline V gene are SGHDT and YYEEEE. The CDR3 runs to 14 residues. Trimming removed 3 bases from V and 7 bases from J, with 11 bases in between. CDR3 in DNA: TGTGCCAGCAGCTCACAGGGCGGCAATTCACCCCTCCACTTT. It encodes CASSSQGGNSPLHF.

The V call is TRBV19, the J call TRBJ2-1; 7 bases are shared with TRBD2. CDR1 is LNHDA and CDR2 is SQIVND in the germline V gene (reference sequence). The CDR3 sequence is 15 residues long. Trimming took 6 bases from V and 0 from J; bases not matched to a gene: 5. The CDR3 spells CASSQRGSSYNEQFF. In DNA form, the CDR3 reads TGTGCCAGTAGCCAGCGGGGTTCCTCCTACAATGAGCAGTTCTTC.

V usage is TRBV30 and J usage is TRBJ2-1; 11 bases match TRBD2. Trimming cost V 5 bases and J 2 bases; bases outside gene matches: 2. CDR3 length: 14 amino acids. Germline CDR1 is GTSNPN and CDR2 is SVGIG (reference sequence). This CDR3 reads CAWCSGGAYNEQFF. The CDR3 DNA is TGTGCCTGGTGTAGCGGGGGGGCCTACAATGAGCAGTTCTTC.